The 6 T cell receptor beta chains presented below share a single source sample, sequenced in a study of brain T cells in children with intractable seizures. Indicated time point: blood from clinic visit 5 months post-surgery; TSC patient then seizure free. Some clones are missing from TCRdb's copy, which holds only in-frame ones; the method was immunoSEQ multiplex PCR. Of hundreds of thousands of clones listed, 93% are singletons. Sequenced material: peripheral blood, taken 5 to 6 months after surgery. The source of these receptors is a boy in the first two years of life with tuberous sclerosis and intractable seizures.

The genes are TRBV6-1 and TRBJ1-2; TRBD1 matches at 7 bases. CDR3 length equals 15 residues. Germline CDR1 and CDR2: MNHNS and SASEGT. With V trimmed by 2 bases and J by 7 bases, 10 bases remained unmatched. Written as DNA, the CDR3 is TGTGCCAGCAGTGAAAGAGGGGGCGGGATCCGTGGCTACACCTTC. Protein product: CASSERGGGIRGYTF.

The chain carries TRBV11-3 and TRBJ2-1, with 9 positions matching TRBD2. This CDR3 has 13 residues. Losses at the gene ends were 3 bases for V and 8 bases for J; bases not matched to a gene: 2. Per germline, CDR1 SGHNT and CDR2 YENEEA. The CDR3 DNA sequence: TGTGCCAGCAGCTTGCGGGAGGGCCATGAGCAGTTCTTC. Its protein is CASSLREGHEQFF.

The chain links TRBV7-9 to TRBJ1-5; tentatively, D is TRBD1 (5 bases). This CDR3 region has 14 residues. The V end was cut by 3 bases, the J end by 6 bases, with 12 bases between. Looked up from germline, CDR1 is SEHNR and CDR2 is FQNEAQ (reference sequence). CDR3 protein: CASSLGGEAQPQHF. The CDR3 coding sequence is TGTGCCAGCAGCTTGGGAGGGGAGGCTCAGCCCCAGCATTTT.

The CDR3 loop reads CASSFGARNEQFF. The CDR3 DNA follows: TGTGCCAGCAGTTTCGGGGCCCGCAATGAGCAGTTCTTC. The chain joins TRBV6-5 to TRBJ2-1; D tentatively reads TRBD1 or TRBD2 (5 bases each). V lost 4 bases to trimming and J lost 6 bases, with 10 bases between them. The CDR3 is 13 amino acids. Germline CDR1 MNHEY, CDR2 SVGAGI.

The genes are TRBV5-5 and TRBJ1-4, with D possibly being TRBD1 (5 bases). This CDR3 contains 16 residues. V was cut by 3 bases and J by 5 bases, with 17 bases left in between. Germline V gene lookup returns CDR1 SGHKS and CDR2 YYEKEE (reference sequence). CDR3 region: CASSSEPGRGNEKLFF. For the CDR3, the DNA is TGTGCCAGCAGCTCCGAACCGGGACGGGGAAATGAAAAACTGTTTTTT. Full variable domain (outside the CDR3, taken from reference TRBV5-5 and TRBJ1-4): DAGVTQSPTHLIKTRGQQVTLRCSPISGHKSVSWYQQVLGQGPQFIFQYYEKEERGRGNFPDRFSARQFPNYSSELNVNALLLGDSALYLCASSSEPGRGNEKLFFGSGTQLSVL.

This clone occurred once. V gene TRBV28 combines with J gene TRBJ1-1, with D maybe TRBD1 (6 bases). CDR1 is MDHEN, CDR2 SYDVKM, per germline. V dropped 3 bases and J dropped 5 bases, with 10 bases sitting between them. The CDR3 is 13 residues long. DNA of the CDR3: TGTGCCAGCAGTTTTATCCAGGGGACTGAAGCTTTCTTT. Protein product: CASSFIQGTEAFF.